This section outlines one T cell receptor beta chain sequence together with its context. Under the authors' procedure: Counts of nucleated cells, estimated from reference gene primer amplification, were obtained. Assay: immunoSEQ multiplex PCR; the TCRdb copy retains only in-frame clones and omits some. The DNA gave D and trimming, while V, J and clone size come from that table. This repertoire shows 150,000 to 200,000 clones, about 88% found once; its top ten account for 15% to 20%. From germline, CDR1 is LNHDA and CDR2 SQIVND (reference sequence). The V gene lost 7 bases and the J gene lost 0 bases, with 9 bases spanning the gap. The CDR3 has 14 residues. This specimen comes from a study of blood T cell repertoires in COVID-19. Background on the study: The United States, Italy and Spain provided the acute and convalescent COVID-19 samples. Nucleic acid was either cDNA or gDNA, and it came from T cells, B-cell-depleted T cells, or PBMCs.

The receptor comes from a man in his 60s with active or convalescent COVID-19. V and J are TRBV19 and TRBJ1-4, with D possibly matching TRBD1 (5 bases). Sequenced: peripheral blood. CDR3 residues: CASTTGATNEKLFF. As DNA, the CDR3 is TGTGCCAGTACCACAGGAGCAACTAATGAAAAACTGTTTTTT.